The 32 T cell receptor beta chains below come from one sample, sequenced in a study of cytomegalovirus exposure and HLA in healthy donors. Primers for the PCR totalled 60 Vbeta and 13 Jbeta. The method was immunoSEQ multiplex PCR; TCRdb's version includes in-frame clones alone and lacks a portion of them. Among approximately 86,000 clones listed, over 70% were seen once. Sequenced sample: PBMCs. The source of these receptors is a middle-aged man in good health and CMV-seronegative.

J is TRBJ2-5 and V is TRBV25-1, with D unresolved. The J call may not be correct, given that the DNA end is closer to TRBJ2-7. CDR1 is MGHDK and CDR2 is SYGVNS in the germline V gene. The CDR3 extends over 11 amino acids. The CDR3 DNA sequence: TGTGCCAGCAGTGACCGGGTCGAGCAGTACTTC. Protein product: CASSDRVEQYF.

The chain couples TRBV11-3 to TRBJ2-2; the match to TRBD1 covers 7 bases. The CDR3 totals 15 residues. Unmatched junction bases numbered 3, after V lost 5 bases and J lost 0 bases. In germline, CDR1 is SGHNT, CDR2 YENEEA. CDR3 coding DNA: TGTGCCAGCAGCCCCGGGACAGCGAACACCGGGGAGCTGTTTTTT. Protein sequence: CASSPGTANTGELFF.

V usage is TRBV7-2 and J usage is TRBJ1-6, with TRBD1 identical over 9 bases. Per the germline V gene, CDR1 is SGHTA and CDR2 is FQGNSA. There are 12 residues in the CDR3. The V segment lost 5 bases and the J segment 15 bases; nucleotides outside the gene matches: 5. CDR3 coding DNA: TGTGCCAGCAGCGAGGACAGGGGTCTCCTCCACTTT. It codes for CASSEDRGLLHF.

The rearrangement joins TRBV5-1 to TRBJ1-4, with D maybe TRBD1 (6 bases). CDR3 size: 14 residues. Germline CDR1 is SGHRS and CDR2 is YFSETQ. Trimming removed 5 bases from V and 7 bases from J, with 15 bases in between. In DNA, the CDR3 is TGCGCCAGCAGGGGGAGACAGGTCTCTGAAAAACTGTTTTTT. This translates into CASRGRQVSEKLFF. Based on the CDR3 plus reference TRBV5-1 and TRBJ1-4, the full variable domain is KAGVTQTPRYLIKTRGQQVTLSCSPISGHRSVSWYQQTPGQGLQFLFEYFSETQRNKGNFPGRFSGRQFSNSRSEMNVSTLELGDSALYLCASRGRQVSEKLFFGSGTQLSVL.

This clone was seen a handful of times. This sequence joins TRBV7-6 and TRBJ2-1, with D maybe TRBD1 (6 bases). The CDR3 totals 15 residues. CDR1 and CDR2 from the germline V gene are SGHVS and FNYEAQ. V lost 2 bases and J lost 7, with 15 bases in between. Written as DNA, the CDR3 is TGTGCCAGCAGCTTATTCCGGACAGATGGTAATGAGCAGTTCTTC. This gives the protein CASSLFRTDGNEQFF.

A single count supports this clone. The chain uses TRBV9 and TRBJ2-7; TRBD1 aligns across 7 bases. V shed 4 bases, J shed 5 bases, and the junction held 9 bases outside the gene matches. Germline CDR1 is SGDLS and CDR2 is YYNGEE. CDR3 length equals 14 residues. This CDR3 is CASSRDSRSHEQYF. CDR3 bases: TGTGCCAGCAGCCGGGACAGTCGTAGCCACGAGCAGTACTTC.

The chain joins TRBV6-1 to TRBJ2-5; TRBD2 matches at 8 bases. This CDR3 is built from 15 residues. Germline V gene sequence: CDR1 MNHNS, CDR2 SASEGT. V was pared by 4 bases and J by 4 bases, with 8 bases of the junction left unmatched. The CDR3 DNA reads TGTGCCAGCAGTGCCGCGGCGGGGGGTTCAGAGACCCAGTACTTC. Encoded protein: CASSAAAGGSETQYF.

This clone was observed once. CDR3 DNA sequence: TGTGCCGGAATTTATAGCGGGGAGCCCTACAATGAGCAGTTCTTC. Residues: CAGIYSGEPYNEQFF. The chain recombines TRBV7-9 with TRBJ2-1; 8 nucleotides align to TRBD2. With V trimmed by 11 bases and J by 2 bases, 11 bases remained unmatched. The germline CDR1 and CDR2 sequences are SEHNR and FQNEAQ (reference sequence). The CDR3 is 15 residues long. Variable domain in full (rest from reference TRBV7-9 and TRBJ2-1): DTGVSQNPRHKITKRGQNVTFRCDPISEHNRLYWYRQTLGQGPEFLTYFQNEAQLEKSRLLSDRFSAERPKGSFSTLEIQRTEQGDSAMYLCAGIYSGEPYNEQFFGPGTRLTVL.

This clone was seen a few times. The rearrangement uses TRBV7-6 and TRBJ1-6; unclear D gene. The germline V gene encodes CDR1 SGHVS and CDR2 FNYEAQ. Trimming shortened V by 5 bases and J by 0 bases, and 11 bases separated the two germline ends. The CDR3 runs 16 residues. In DNA, the CDR3 is TGTGCCAGCAGCCCACTCCCGAGCTCCTATAATTCACCCCTCCACTTT. Protein: CASSPLPSSYNSPLHF. Together with reference TRBV7-6 and TRBJ1-6, the CDR3 gives the full variable domain: GAGVSQSPRYKVTKRGQDVALRCDPISGHVSLYWYRQALGQGPEFLTYFNYEAQQDKSGLPNDRFSAERPEGSISTLTIQRTEQRDSAMYRCASSPLPSSYNSPLHFGNGTRLTVT.

V gene TRBV4-2 combines with J gene TRBJ1-3; 7 nucleotides line up with TRBD1. V dropped 8 bases and J dropped 0; count of bases not matched to a gene: 7. This CDR3 spans 15 amino acids. Per germline, CDR1 LGHNA and CDR2 YNFKEQ. This CDR3 reads CASGRQGLSGNTIYF. The DNA for the CDR3 is TGTGCCAGCGGGAGACAGGGACTCTCTGGAAACACCATATATTTT.

CDR3 nucleotide sequence: TGTGCCAGCAGTCCCCTAGGACAAGCCTACGAGCAGTACTTC. It codes for CASSPLGQAYEQYF. V gene TRBV28 combines with J gene TRBJ2-7; D possibly corresponds to TRBD1 (5 bases). The CDR3 contains 14 residues. V was trimmed by 5 bases and J by 2 bases, leaving 13 bases between them. Germline CDR1 MDHEN, CDR2 SYDVKM.

The chain recombines TRBV7-2 with TRBJ2-3, with TRBD1 identical over 8 bases. The V and J ends lost 1 base and 0 bases, in that order; junction bases with no gene match: 3. The CDR3 consists of 16 residues. The germline V gene has CDR1 SGHTA and CDR2 FQGNSA. CDR3 sequence: CASSLVGQGSTDTQYF. The CDR3 DNA reads TGTGCCAGCAGCTTAGTTGGACAGGGAAGCACAGATACGCAGTATTTT.

The chain combines TRBV19 with TRBJ1-2; D unresolved. Trimming took off 4 bases at V and 7 bases at J, with 16 bases between the two ends. This CDR3 is built from 14 residues. From germline, CDR1 is LNHDA and CDR2 SQIVND (reference sequence). The CDR3 region is CASSSPWTGVGYTF. As DNA, the CDR3 is TGTGCCAGTAGTAGCCCTTGGACGGGAGTTGGCTACACCTTC. Looking up the rest from reference TRBV19 and TRBJ1-2 gives the full variable domain: DGGITQSPKYLFRKEGQNVTLSCEQNLNHDAMYWYRQDPGQGLRLIYYSQIVNDFQKGDIAEGYSVSREKKESFPLTVTSAQKNPTAFYLCASSSPWTGVGYTFGSGTRLTVV.

The V gene is TRBV7-2, the J gene TRBJ1-5; D uncertain. Trimming cost V 6 bases and J 0 bases, with 12 bases left between them. CDR3 length equals 15 residues. Germline V CDR1 and CDR2: SGHTA, FQGNSA. CDR3 loop: CASRFSADSNQPQHF. The CDR3 nucleotides are TGTGCCAGCAGGTTTAGCGCAGATAGCAATCAGCCCCAGCATTTT.

This chain joins TRBV18 and TRBJ1-4; no reliable D call. Germline CDR1 reads KGHSH; CDR2 reads LQKENI. There are 15 residues in the CDR3. Trimming took 3 bases from V and 3 from J, leaving 11 bases between them. The CDR3 is CASSPTSVANEKLFF. DNA of the CDR3: TGTGCCAGCTCACCGACAAGTGTGGCTAATGAAAAACTGTTTTTT.

V is TRBV5-1 and J is TRBJ2-5; D may be TRBD2 (7 bases). This CDR3 is built from 16 residues. Germline V gives CDR1 SGHRS, CDR2 YFSETQ. The V gene lost 1 base and the J gene lost 2 bases, with 15 bases spanning the gap. CDR3 residues: CASSLWGGRQQETQYF. DNA of the CDR3: TGCGCCAGCAGCTTGTGGGGGGGGCGGCAGCAAGAGACCCAGTACTTC.

This chain links TRBV9 with TRBJ1-6; tentative D call: TRBD1 (5 bases). CDR1 SGDLS and CDR2 YYNGEE come from the germline V gene. The V end was cut by 4 bases, the J end by 8 bases, with 13 bases between. The CDR3 is 14 amino acids. This chain's CDR3 is CASSLRRGDSPLHF. The CDR3 DNA is TGTGCCAGCAGCCTCCGGAGGGGTGATTCACCCCTCCACTTT.

The rearrangement joins TRBV7-9 to TRBJ2-2, with TRBD2 identical over 12 bases. The CDR3 runs 16 residues. The ends lost 4 bases at V and 4 bases at J; junction bases unmatched: 4. Germline lookup yields CDR1 SEHNR and CDR2 FQNEAQ (reference sequence). The CDR3: CASSSTSGGPTGELFF. The CDR3 coding sequence is TGTGCCAGCAGCTCGACTAGCGGGGGCCCCACCGGGGAGCTGTTTTTT.

The J gene is TRBJ1-1, the V gene TRBV6-5, with D perhaps TRBD1 (5 bases). V lost 8 bases and J 2 bases, leaving 15 bases between the germline ends. The CDR3 covers 14 residues. Germline V gene sequence: CDR1 MNHEY, CDR2 SVGAGI. The CDR3 protein is CASQEHQGNTEAFF. The CDR3 region has the DNA TGTGCCAGCCAAGAGCACCAGGGAAACACTGAAGCTTTCTTT.

The CDR3 coding sequence is TGTGCCAGCAGTCCTCACGGGACAGCCGAAAGGACCCTCCACTTT. This translates into CASSPHGTAERTLHF. This chain links TRBV28 with TRBJ1-6; TRBD1 matches 7 bases. Germline trimming cut 5 bases from V and 14 bases from J; bases unmatched to any gene: 15. Germline V CDR1 and CDR2: MDHEN, SYDVKM. The CDR3 extends over 15 amino acids. Full variable domain (remainder filled in from reference TRBV28 and TRBJ1-6): DVKVTQSSRYLVKRTGEKVFLECVQDMDHENMFWYRQDPGLGLRLIYFSYDVKMKEKGDIPEGYSVSREKKERFSLILESASTNQTSMYLCASSPHGTAERTLHFGNGTRLTVT.

This clone came up a few times. The gene calls are TRBV15 and TRBJ2-1, with TRBD2 matching 10 bases. With 4 bases clipped from V and 4 bases from J, the junction kept 4 bases outside the gene matches. Germline-derived CDR1 and CDR2 are LNHNV and YYDKDF (reference sequence). The CDR3 runs 15 residues. The CDR3: CATSTKTSGYNEQFF. DNA for the CDR3: TGTGCCACCAGCACCAAGACTAGCGGGTACAATGAGCAGTTCTTC. Full variable domain (outside the CDR3, taken from reference TRBV15 and TRBJ2-1): DAMVIQNPRYQVTQFGKPVTLSCSQTLNHNVMYWYQQKSSQAPKLLFHYYDKDFNNEADTPDNFQSRRPNTSFCFLDIRSPGLGDTAMYLCATSTKTSGYNEQFFGPGTRLTVL.

V usage is TRBV15 and J usage is TRBJ2-7; possible D gene TRBD2, 6 bases. Trimming cost V 0 bases and J 5 bases, with 11 bases left between them. CDR3 length equals 14 residues. CDR1 LNHNV and CDR2 YYDKDF come from the germline V gene (reference sequence). CDR3 DNA sequence: TGTGCCACCAGCAGAGACCGGTGGGAGGACGAGCAGTACTTC. Amino acids: CATSRDRWEDEQYF. The full variable domain, its missing parts supplied by reference TRBV15 and TRBJ2-7, is DAMVIQNPRYQVTQFGKPVTLSCSQTLNHNVMYWYQQKSSQAPKLLFHYYDKDFNNEADTPDNFQSRRPNTSFCFLDIRSPGLGDTAMYLCATSRDRWEDEQYFGPGTRLTVT.

This rearrangement joins TRBV5-4 to TRBJ1-6; 12 nucleotides align to TRBD1. Germline V CDR1 and CDR2: SGHNT, YYREEE (reference sequence). V lost 5 bases, J lost 8 bases, and 11 bases stayed unmatched. The CDR3 extends over 17 amino acids. The DNA for the CDR3 is TGTGCCAGCAGACACTCCGGGACAGGGGGCTTCCATTCACCCCTCCACTTT. This sequence encodes CASRHSGTGGFHSPLHF.

The chain joins TRBV10-3 to TRBJ1-6; D remains ambiguous. The V end was cut by 0 bases, the J end by 10 bases, with 10 bases between. This CDR3 spans 14 amino acids. In germline, CDR1 is ENHRY, CDR2 SYGVKD. CDR3 nucleotides: TGTGCCATCAGTGAGTCGATGGCGGAATCACCCCTCCACTTT. It translates to CAISESMAESPLHF.

The chain recombines TRBV2 with TRBJ1-5; 8 nucleotides match TRBD1. Germline V gene lookup returns CDR1 SNHLY and CDR2 FYNNEI. V was clipped by 3 bases and J by 12 bases; unmatched bases: 4. CDR3 length: 12 residues. Here the CDR3 reads CASSEPGQVQHF. Written as DNA, the CDR3 is TGTGCCAGCAGTGAGCCGGGACAGGTCCAGCATTTT.

The chain joins TRBV30 to TRBJ2-1; maybe TRBD2 (5 bases). The ends were cut back, 2 bases at V and 6 bases at J, with 14 bases in the middle. The CDR3 length is 14 residues. Germline loops: CDR1 GTSNPN, CDR2 SVGIG (reference sequence). CDR3 sequence reads: CAWSRGLSLNEQFF. The CDR3 nucleotides are TGTGCCTGGAGTCGAGGGCTCTCCCTCAATGAGCAGTTCTTC.

This chain joins TRBV19 and TRBJ2-1; 7 positions match TRBD2. The V segment lost 3 bases and the J segment 0 bases; nucleotides outside the gene matches: 5. The CDR3 length is 16 residues. The germline CDR1 and CDR2 sequences are LNHDA and SQIVND (reference sequence). Here the CDR3 DNA reads TGTGCCAGTAGTATCGACGGCGGGGGCTCCTACAATGAGCAGTTCTTC. Translating gives CASSIDGGGSYNEQFF.

The chain employs TRBV28 and TRBJ2-1; D gene ambiguous. Trimming took off 4 bases at V and 6 bases at J, with 10 bases between the two ends. The CDR3 runs 13 residues. Looked up from germline, CDR1 is MDHEN and CDR2 is SYDVKM. In DNA form, the CDR3 reads TGTGCCAGCAGTTACACAGTTGGCAATGAGCAGTTCTTC. Amino acid sequence: CASSYTVGNEQFF.

The V and J genes are TRBV5-1 and TRBJ1-6; 8 bases agree with TRBD1. Germline V gives CDR1 SGHRS, CDR2 YFSETQ. This CDR3 has 16 residues. The V gene end was trimmed by 2 bases and the J gene end by 5 bases; junction bases not matched to a gene: 6. The CDR3: CASSLLPGQDNSPLHF. DNA for the CDR3: TGCGCCAGCAGCTTATTACCGGGACAGGATAATTCACCCCTCCACTTT.

The chain combines TRBV10-3 with TRBJ2-2; TRBD1 agrees at 7 bases. This CDR3 has 16 amino acids. J was trimmed by 4 bases and V by 0 bases; bases with no gene match: 5. CDR1 and CDR2 from the germline V gene are ENHRY and SYGVKD. CDR3 DNA sequence: TGTGCCATCAGTGAGTCAAGACAGGGTGGCACCGGGGAGCTGTTTTTT. Amino acids: CAISESRQGGTGELFF.

V and J are TRBV4-3 and TRBJ2-3, with D possibly matching TRBD2 (5 bases). The V gene's germline CDR1 is LGHNA and CDR2 YSLEER. Trimming took off 4 bases at V and 2 bases at J, with 19 bases between the two ends. The CDR3 has 17 residues. The CDR3 region has the DNA TGCGCCAGCAGCCGACGAGGGCGTTGGGAGCTCACAGATACGCAGTATTTT. Translated, it gives CASSRRGRWELTDTQYF.

The rearrangement uses TRBV5-1 and TRBJ2-1, with a tentative D call TRBD2 (7 bases). The CDR3 covers 15 residues. The germline V gene has CDR1 SGHRS and CDR2 YFSETQ. V shed 3 bases and J shed 5 bases, with 15 bases lying between them. The CDR3 DNA reads TGCGCCAGCAGCTGGGCGGCGGGGGCTAACAATGAGCAGTTCTTC. Amino acid sequence: CASSWAAGANNEQFF.